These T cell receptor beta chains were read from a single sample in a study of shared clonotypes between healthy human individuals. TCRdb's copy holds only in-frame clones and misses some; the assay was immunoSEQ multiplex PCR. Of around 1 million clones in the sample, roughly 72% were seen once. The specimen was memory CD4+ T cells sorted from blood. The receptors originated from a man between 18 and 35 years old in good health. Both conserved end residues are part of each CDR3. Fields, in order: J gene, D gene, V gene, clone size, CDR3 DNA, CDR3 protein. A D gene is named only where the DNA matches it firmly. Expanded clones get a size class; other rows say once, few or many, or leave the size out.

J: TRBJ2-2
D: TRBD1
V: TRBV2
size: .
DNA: TGTGCCAGCAGCGGGGACAGCCGCCCGAACACCGGGGAGCTGTTTTTT
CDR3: CASSGDSRPNTGELFF

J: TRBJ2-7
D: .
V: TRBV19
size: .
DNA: TGTGCCAGTAGTATTTCAGGGACCTACGAGCAGTACTTC
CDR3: CASSISGTYEQYF

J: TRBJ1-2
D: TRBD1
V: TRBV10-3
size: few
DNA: TGTGCCATCAGGAGGGACAGCTATGGCTACACCTTC
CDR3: CAIRRDSYGYTF

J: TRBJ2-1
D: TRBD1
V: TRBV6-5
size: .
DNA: TGTGCCAGCAGGAAGGGACAGGGGTACGGTGAGCAGTTCTTC
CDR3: CASRKGQGYGEQFF

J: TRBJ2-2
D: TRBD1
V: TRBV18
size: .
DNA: TGTGCCAGCTCACCTCCCGGGACAGGGACCACCGGGGAGCTGTTTTTT
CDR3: CASSPPGTGTTGELFF

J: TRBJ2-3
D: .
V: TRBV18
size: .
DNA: TGTGCCAGCTCCGTCAGGGCCGGGGCAGATACGCAGTATTTT
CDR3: CASSVRAGADTQYF

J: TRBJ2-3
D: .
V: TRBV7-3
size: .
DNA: TGTGCCAGCAGCTTAGGGGGACCCGGGACTAGCACAGATACGCAGTATTTT
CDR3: CASSLGGPGTSTDTQYF

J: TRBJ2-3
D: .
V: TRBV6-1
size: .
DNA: TGTGCCAGCAGGGAGAGGGCGGGGGCCACAGATACGCAGTATTTT
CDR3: CASRERAGATDTQYF

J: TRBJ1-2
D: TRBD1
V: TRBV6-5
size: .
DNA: TGTGCCAGCACTCAAGGGGGGACAGGGCTATGGGGCTACACCTTC
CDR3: CASTQGGTGLWGYTF

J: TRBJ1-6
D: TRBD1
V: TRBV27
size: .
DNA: TGTGCCAGCAGTGCCCGGACAGGGTGGGATTCACCCCTCCACTTT
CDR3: CASSARTGWDSPLHF

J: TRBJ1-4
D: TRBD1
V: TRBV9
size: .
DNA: TGTGCCAGCAGCCCCCGGACAGGGACAAATGAAAAACTGTTTTTT
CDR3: CASSPRTGTNEKLFF

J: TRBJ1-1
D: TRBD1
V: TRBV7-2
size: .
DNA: TGTGCCAGCAGCTTAGAAGACAGGGGAACTGAAGCTTTCTTT
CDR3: CASSLEDRGTEAFF

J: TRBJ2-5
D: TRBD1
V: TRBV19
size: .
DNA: TGTGCCAGTAGTACCTCGACAGGGAAGGAGACCCAGTACTTC
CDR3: CASSTSTGKETQYF

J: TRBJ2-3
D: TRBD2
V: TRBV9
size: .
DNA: TGTGCCAGCAGCAAAGGACTAGCGGGTTACACAGATACGCAGTATTTT
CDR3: CASSKGLAGYTDTQYF

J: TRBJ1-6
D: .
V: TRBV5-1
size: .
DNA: TGCGCCAGCAGCTTGGAAGGGGTTAGCTCCTATAATTCACCCCTCCACTTT
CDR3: CASSLEGVSSYNSPLHF

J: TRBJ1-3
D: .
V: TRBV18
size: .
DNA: TGTGCCAGCTCACCCTCCCCGGTGGGGCCGGCTGGAAACACCATATATTTT
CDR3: CASSPSPVGPAGNTIYF

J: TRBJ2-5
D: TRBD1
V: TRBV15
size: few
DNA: TGTGCCACGGCCAGGCCGGGACAGAAAGAGACCCAGTACTTC
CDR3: CATARPGQKETQYF

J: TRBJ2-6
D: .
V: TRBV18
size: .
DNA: TGTGCCAGCTCACCATTAGCTATTCGACGGGACTCTGGGGCCAACGTCCTGACTTTC
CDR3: CASSPLAIRRDSGANVLTF

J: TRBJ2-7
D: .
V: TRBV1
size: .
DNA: TGCACCAGCAGCCAAGATATCGAGAGATCAGATTCATACGAGCAGTACTTC
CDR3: CTSSQDIERSDSYEQYF

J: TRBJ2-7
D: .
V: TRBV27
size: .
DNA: TGTGCCAGCAGCCCAGCGAGGATTTCCTACGAGCAGTACTTC
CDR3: CASSPARISYEQYF

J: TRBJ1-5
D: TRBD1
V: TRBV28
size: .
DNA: TGTGCCAGCAGTTTAAGGACAGGGGCGGGCAATCAGCCCCAGCATTTT
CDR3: CASSLRTGAGNQPQHF

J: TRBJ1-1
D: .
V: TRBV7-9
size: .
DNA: TGTGCCAGCAGCTTAGGAACGAGGAACACTGAAGCTTTCTTT
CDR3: CASSLGTRNTEAFF

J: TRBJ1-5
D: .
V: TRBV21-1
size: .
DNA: TGTGCCAGCAGCAAAGGAGGTCGCATAATGGACCAGCCCCAGCATTTT
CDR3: CASSKGGRIMDQPQHF

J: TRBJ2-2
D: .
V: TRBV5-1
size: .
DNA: TGCGCCGCCCAAGACTACAACACCGGGGAGCTGTTTTTT
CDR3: CAAQDYNTGELFF

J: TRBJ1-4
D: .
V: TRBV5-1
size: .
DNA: TGCGCCAGCAGCTCCTCGTTCTTGAATAATGAAAAACTGTTTTTT
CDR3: CASSSSFLNNEKLFF

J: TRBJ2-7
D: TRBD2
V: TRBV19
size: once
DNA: TGTGCCAGTAGTGAGGCTAGCGGTTACGAGCAGTACTTC
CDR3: CASSEASGYEQYF

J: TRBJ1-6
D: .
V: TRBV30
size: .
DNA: TGTGCCTGTATAAACCGCCGTCAGGCCCTCCACTTT
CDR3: CACINRRQALHF

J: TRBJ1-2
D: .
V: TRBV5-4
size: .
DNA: TGTGCCAGCAGCTTGAGGTCGGAGGATTATGGCTACACCTTC
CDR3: CASSLRSEDYGYTF

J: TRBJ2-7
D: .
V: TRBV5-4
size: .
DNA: TGTGCCAGCAGCGGACGGGACCGACCTGGCGAGCAGTACTTC
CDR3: CASSGRDRPGEQYF

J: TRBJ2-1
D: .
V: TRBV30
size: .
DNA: TGTGCCTGGAGTGCAGCAGTGAATAATGAGCAGTTCTTC
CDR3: CAWSAAVNNEQFF

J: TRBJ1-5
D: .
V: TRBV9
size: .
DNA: TGTGCCAGCAGCGTAGGTACGGGCTTTGGTCAGCCCCAGCATTTT
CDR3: CASSVGTGFGQPQHF

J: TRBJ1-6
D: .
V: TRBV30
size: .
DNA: TGTGCCTGGAGCCCGACAGGATTTGGTTCACCCCTCCACTTT
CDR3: CAWSPTGFGSPLHF

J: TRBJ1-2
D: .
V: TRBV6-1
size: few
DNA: TGTGCCAGCAGTGAAGCGGGGACCCTAAACTATGGCTACACCTTC
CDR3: CASSEAGTLNYGYTF

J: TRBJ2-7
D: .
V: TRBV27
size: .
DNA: TGTGCCAGCAGCACCAGGTGGGGGGCAGGTTACGAGCAGTACTTC
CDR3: CASSTRWGAGYEQYF

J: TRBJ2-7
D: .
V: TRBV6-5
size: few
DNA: TGTGCCAGCAGTTACGGCCCGGTGGACTCCTACGAGCAGTACTTC
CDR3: CASSYGPVDSYEQYF

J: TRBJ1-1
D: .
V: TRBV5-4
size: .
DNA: TGTGCCAGCAGCCAGAAACTGACAGGCGTGAACACTGAAGCTTTCTTT
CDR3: CASSQKLTGVNTEAFF

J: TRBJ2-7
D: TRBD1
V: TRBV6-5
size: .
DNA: TGTGCCAGCCGCCCCGCGGGACAGGGTTTCGAGCAGTACTTC
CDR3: CASRPAGQGFEQYF

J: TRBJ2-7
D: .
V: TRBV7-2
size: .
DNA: TGTGCCAGCAGCCAGCAACGGGGGCCTCAGTACGAGCAGTACTTC
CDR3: CASSQQRGPQYEQYF

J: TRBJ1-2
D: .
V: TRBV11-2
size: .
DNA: TGTGCCAGCAGCTTTGGTGCAGCCGCTAACTATGGCTACACCTTC
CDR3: CASSFGAAANYGYTF

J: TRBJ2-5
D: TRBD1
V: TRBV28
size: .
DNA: TGTGCCAGCAGTTCCGGGACAGAACAAGAGACCCAGTACTTC
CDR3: CASSSGTEQETQYF

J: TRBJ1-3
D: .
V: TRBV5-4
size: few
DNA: TGTGCCAGCAGCTCACCGGAGAGCTCTGGAAACACCATATATTTT
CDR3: CASSSPESSGNTIYF

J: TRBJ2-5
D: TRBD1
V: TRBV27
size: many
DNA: TGTGCCAGCAGTCTCCAAAAGACAGGGCCGGAGACCCAGTACTTC
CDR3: CASSLQKTGPETQYF

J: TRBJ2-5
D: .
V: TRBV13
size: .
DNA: TGTGCCAGCAGGGGCGCGAGCGCCGAGACCCAGTACTTC
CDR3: CASRGASAETQYF

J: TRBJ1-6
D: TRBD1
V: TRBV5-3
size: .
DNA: TGTGCCAGAAGCTCCGGGGACAGTAAATATAATTCACCCCTCCACTTT
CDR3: CARSSGDSKYNSPLHF